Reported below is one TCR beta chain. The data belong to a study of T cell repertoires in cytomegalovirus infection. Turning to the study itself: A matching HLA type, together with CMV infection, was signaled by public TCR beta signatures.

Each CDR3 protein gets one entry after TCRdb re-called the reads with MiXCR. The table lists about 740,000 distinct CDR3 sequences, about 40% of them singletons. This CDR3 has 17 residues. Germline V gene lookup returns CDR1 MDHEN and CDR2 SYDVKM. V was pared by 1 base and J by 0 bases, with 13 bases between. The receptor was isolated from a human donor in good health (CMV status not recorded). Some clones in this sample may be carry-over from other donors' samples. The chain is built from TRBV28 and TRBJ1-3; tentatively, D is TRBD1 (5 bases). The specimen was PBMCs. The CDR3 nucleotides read TGTGCCAGCAGTTTATTTTCGGGGCTTAGCTCTGGAAACACCATATATTTT. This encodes CASSLFSGLSSGNTIYF.